These 27 T cell receptor beta chains originate from one sample sequenced in a study of T cell repertoires in cytomegalovirus infection. One entry per CDR3 protein results from TCRdb running MiXCR on the reads. The data show around 230,000 distinct CDR3 sequences, roughly 6.5% seen once. The sequencing sample was made of PBMCs. These receptors all come from a human donor in good health (CMV status not recorded). Some clones in this sample may be carry-over from other donors' samples.

This clonotype was found many times. The CDR3 region is CASSQQTGTGINEQFF. The CDR3 DNA reads TGTGCCAGCAGCCAACAGACCGGGACAGGGATAAATGAGCAGTTCTTC. The V call is TRBV3-1, the J call TRBJ2-1; 9 bases fit TRBD1. Germline loops: CDR1 LGHDT, CDR2 YNNKEL (reference sequence). The CDR3 loop spans 16 amino acids. After removal of 2 bases from V and 7 bases from J, the junction contained 9 bases not matched to a gene.

This clonotype has a count of ten or more. V and J are TRBV19 and TRBJ1-1; no reliable D call. This CDR3 contains 14 residues. Trimming took 1 base from V and 3 from J, leaving 9 bases between them. Germline V lookup: CDR1 LNHDA, CDR2 SQIVND (reference sequence). The CDR3 nucleotides are TGTGCCAGTAGTATAGGAGGGTGGGACACTGAAGCTTTCTTT. Protein: CASSIGGWDTEAFF.

CDR3 amino acids: CASSGTPWNTGELFF. Written as DNA, the CDR3 is TGTGCCAGCAGTGGGACACCCTGGAACACCGGGGAGCTGTTTTTT. The V and J genes are TRBV27 and TRBJ2-2; TRBD1 might be the D (6 bases). V shed 5 bases and J shed 1 base, with 11 bases lying between them. Germline CDR1 reads MNHEY; CDR2 reads SMNVEV (reference sequence). This CDR3 has 15 amino acids.

This clonotype was seen a handful of times. V usage is TRBV20-1 and J usage is TRBJ1-2, with D possibly TRBD1 on 6 matching bases. The CDR3 consists of 13 residues. V was pared by 5 bases and J by 6 bases, with 16 bases between. Germline lookup yields CDR1 DFQATT and CDR2 SNEGSKA (reference sequence). CDR3: CSARPSGADGYTF. Written as DNA, the CDR3 is TGCAGTGCTCGCCCCTCGGGGGCAGATGGCTACACCTTC.

On this clonotype itself: A read error may explain this, as a much larger clone is one base away. V is TRBV2 and J is TRBJ1-1; D unresolved. Germline assignment: CDR1 SNHLY and CDR2 FYNNEI. The CDR3 has 12 residues. In DNA, the CDR3 is TGTACCAGCAGTTGGCCCAACACTGAAGCTTTCTTT. As protein: CTSSWPNTEAFF.

V usage is TRBV20-1 and J usage is TRBJ2-7, with TRBD1 identical over 8 bases. Trimming at V came to 0 bases and at J to 3 bases, leaving 4 bases not matched to a gene. CDR3 size: 14 residues. Germline loops: CDR1 DFQATT, CDR2 SNEGSKA (reference sequence). This CDR3 is CSARELDRDYEQYF. In DNA form, the CDR3 reads TGCAGTGCTAGAGAGTTGGACAGGGACTACGAGCAGTACTTC.

This clonotype appeared many times. CDR3 residues: CASSQVGRAYNEQFF. In nucleotides, the CDR3 is TGTGCCAGCAGCCAAGTAGGAAGAGCCTACAATGAGCAGTTCTTC. This chain uses TRBV14 with TRBJ2-1, with unresolved D. V was cut by 1 base and J by 2 bases, with 9 bases left in between. This CDR3 contains 15 residues. The germline CDR1 and CDR2 sequences are SGHDN and FVKESK.

This clonotype was found many times. The chain couples TRBV6-2 or TRBV6-3 to TRBJ1-5; D might be TRBD1 (6 bases). This CDR3 is 14 amino acids long. V gave up 2 bases and J gave up 4 bases, with 9 bases separating them. Looked up from germline, CDR1 is MNHEY and CDR2 is SVGEGT. The CDR3 protein is CASSYLDRNQPQHF. In nucleotides, the CDR3 is TGTGCCAGCAGTTACCTGGACAGAAATCAGCCCCAGCATTTT.

Points on this clonotype: This may be a read error, as it is one base from a much larger clone. The DNA for the CDR3 is TGTGCCAGCAGCTTGGGACTTTACGGAGGCAGGGGCTACACCTTC. Protein product: CASSLGLYGGRGYTF. The rearrangement links TRBV5-4 to TRBJ1-2, with D hard to call. This CDR3 has 15 amino acids. Germline V gene sequence: CDR1 SGHNT, CDR2 YYREEE (reference sequence). The V end was cut by 0 bases, the J end by 8 bases, with 17 bases between.

The sample holds many counts of this clonotype. This sequence joins TRBV7-2 and TRBJ1-2, with no clear D. Trimming removed 4 bases at V and 0 bases at J, with 9 bases between. The CDR3 spans 14 residues. CDR1 and CDR2 from the germline V gene are SGHTA and FQGNSA. In DNA form, the CDR3 reads TGTGCCAGCAGCTCTATGTTAGCTAACTATGGCTACACCTTC. Its translation: CASSSMLANYGYTF.

This clonotype was seen many times. CDR3 DNA: TGTGCCAGCAGTTACGACGGGACACCCTCGAACTATGGCTACACCTTC. It is translated as CASSYDGTPSNYGYTF. This chain links TRBV6-2 or TRBV6-3 with TRBJ1-2, with D maybe TRBD1 (6 bases). This CDR3 contains 16 residues. The germline V and J ends were trimmed by 2 bases and 2 bases, with 15 bases remaining between them. Germline V CDR1 and CDR2: MNHEY, SVGEGT.

Many counts were recorded for this clonotype. V usage is TRBV7-2 and J usage is TRBJ1-1, with a weak D call TRBD1 (6 bases). The CDR3 spans 15 residues. The germline V and J ends were trimmed by 2 bases and 3 bases, with 13 bases remaining between them. Germline lookup yields CDR1 SGHTA and CDR2 FQGNSA. The CDR3 DNA reads as TGTGCCAGCAGCTTATTCGGCAGGGGCTACACTGAAGCTTTCTTT. It specifies CASSLFGRGYTEAFF. Full variable domain (remainder filled in from reference TRBV7-2 and TRBJ1-1): GAGVSQSPSNKVTEKGKDVELRCDPISGHTALYWYRQSLGQGLEFLIYFQGNSAPDKSGLPSDRFSAERTGGSVSTLTIQRTQQEDSAVYLCASSLFGRGYTEAFFGQGTRLTVV.

This clonotype was seen at least ten times. The chain employs TRBV19 and TRBJ1-5; D unresolved. V was trimmed by 8 bases and J by 4 bases, leaving 12 bases between them. The germline V gene has CDR1 LNHDA and CDR2 SQIVND (reference sequence). The CDR3 is 13 residues long. The CDR3 loop is CASCMVPNQPQHF. CDR3 DNA: TGTGCCAGTTGCATGGTCCCGAATCAGCCCCAGCATTTT.

For the CDR3, the DNA is TGTGCCTGGATTAGGCGGGGGATGAATTCACCCCTCCACTTT. It codes for CAWIRRGMNSPLHF. J is TRBJ1-6 and V is TRBV30, with a possible D match to TRBD1 (5 bases). CDR3 length: 14 residues. The V gene lost 4 bases and the J gene lost 7 bases, with 14 bases spanning the gap. Per germline, CDR1 GTSNPN and CDR2 SVGIG (reference sequence).

This clonotype was seen ten or more times. The chain's CDR3 is CASSRGGAAEKLFF. CDR3 bases: TGTGCCAGCAGTCGGGGAGGTGCGGCTGAAAAACTGTTTTTT. This sequence joins TRBV28 and TRBJ1-4; D not resolved. V was shortened by 5 bases and J by 7 bases, with 14 bases between the two germline ends. CDR1 is MDHEN, CDR2 SYDVKM, per germline. This CDR3 region has 14 residues.

This clonotype was observed at least ten times. V usage is TRBV27 and J usage is TRBJ1-5; D remains ambiguous. V lost 3 bases and J 0 bases, leaving 3 bases between the germline ends. Germline CDR1 reads MNHEY; CDR2 reads SMNVEV (reference sequence). The CDR3 is made up of 13 amino acids. DNA for the CDR3: TGTGCCAGCAGTTTCTTTAGCAATCAGCCCCAGCATTTT. This translates into CASSFFSNQPQHF.

The sample holds many counts of this clonotype. The chain couples TRBV7-9 to TRBJ2-3; possibly TRBD2 for D (5 bases). The CDR3 is made up of 14 amino acids. CDR1 is SEHNR, CDR2 FQNEAQ, per germline (reference sequence). V was pared by 5 bases and J by 3 bases, with 12 bases between. CDR3 coding DNA: TGTGCCAGCAGCGAGAGTCGGGGAACAGATACGCAGTATTTT. Residues: CASSESRGTDTQYF. Combining the CDR3 with reference TRBV7-9 and TRBJ2-3 gives the whole variable domain DTGVSQNPRHKITKRGQNVTFRCDPISEHNRLYWYRQTLGQGPEFLTYFQNEAQLEKSRLLSDRFSAERPKGSFSTLEIQRTEQGDSAMYLCASSESRGTDTQYFGPGTRLTVL.

This clonotype was seen many times. The chain is built from TRBV7-3 and TRBJ2-3, with a possible D match to TRBD2 (5 bases). This CDR3 is built from 19 residues. The germline V gene encodes CDR1 SGHTA and CDR2 FQGTGA. V lost 1 base and J 1 base, leaving 21 bases between the germline ends. Here the CDR3 DNA reads TGTGCCAGCAGCTTAAGCCCTACTAGTTTTAACCCTGGCACAGATACGCAGTATTTT. This gives the protein CASSLSPTSFNPGTDTQYF. The entire variable domain, with the rest obtained from reference TRBV7-3 and TRBJ2-3, is as follows: GAGVSQTPSNKVTEKGKYVELRCDPISGHTALYWYRQSLGQGPEFLIYFQGTGAADDSGLPNDRFFAVRPEGSVSTLKIQRTERGDSAVYLCASSLSPTSFNPGTDTQYFGPGTRLTVL.

In this sample, this clonotype turned up a few times. Germline is not matched at one junction end, which may reflect a read error. The chain recombines TRBV2 with TRBJ2-5; tentative D call: TRBD2 (5 bases). This CDR3 is built from 11 residues. Germline V CDR1 and CDR2: SNHLY, FYNNEI. The CDR3 region has the DNA TGTGCCAGCAGTGAACGGGCGGGCGCAAACTTC. It is translated as CASSERAGANF.

This clonotype was counted many times. Here the CDR3 DNA reads TGTGCCAGCAGTGAGAAAGGGGGCGCAAGCACAGATACGCAGTATTTT. Its protein product is CASSEKGGASTDTQYF. V usage is TRBV6-4 and J usage is TRBJ2-3, with 7 bases identical to TRBD1. Trimming at V came to 3 bases and at J to 0 bases, leaving 6 bases not matched to a gene. The length of the CDR3 is 16 residues. Germline CDR1 reads MRHNA; CDR2 reads SNTAGT.

Many counts were recorded for this clonotype. J is TRBJ1-1 and V is TRBV7-9; perhaps TRBD1 as D (5 bases). Germline values: CDR1 SEHNR, CDR2 FQNEAQ (reference sequence). V lost 1 base to trimming and J lost 3 bases, with 9 bases between them. The CDR3 is 14 residues long. In nucleotides, the CDR3 is TGTGCCAGCAGCTTAGTCGGGGGGTACACTGAAGCTTTCTTT. This gives the protein CASSLVGGYTEAFF.

This clonotype was recorded at least ten times. The chain employs TRBV28 and TRBJ1-2; TRBD1 matches 7 bases. Germline CDR1 reads MDHEN; CDR2 reads SYDVKM. The CDR3 sequence is 15 residues long. The J segment lost 2 bases and the V segment lost 7 bases, leaving 10 bases of the junction unmatched. As DNA, the CDR3 is TGTGCCAGCATCGTTACAGGGGCGGCCAACTATGGCTACACCTTC. Translating it yields CASIVTGAANYGYTF.

CDR3 protein: CASSSWDTKNIQYF. For the CDR3, the DNA is TGTGCCAGCAGTTCCTGGGACACCAAAAACATTCAGTACTTC. The rearrangement links TRBV6-5 to TRBJ2-4, with a possible D match to TRBD1 (6 bases). Germline CDR1 reads MNHEY; CDR2 reads SVGAGI. Trimming left V 4 bases short and J 2 bases short, with 9 bases between. This CDR3 comprises 14 residues.

This clonotype was recorded a few times. The chain has TRBV3-1 and TRBJ1-1, with 7 nucleotides matching TRBD1. This CDR3 comprises 12 residues. J was trimmed by 7 bases and V by 6 bases; bases with no gene match: 5. Germline V gene sequence: CDR1 LGHDT, CDR2 YNNKEL (reference sequence). The CDR3 DNA reads TGTGCCAGCAGGGAAAGACAGGGTGAAGCTTTCTTT. It specifies CASRERQGEAFF.

At least ten counts were recorded for this clonotype. The chain links TRBV9 to TRBJ1-1; D is undetermined. V lost 7 bases to trimming and J lost 2 bases, with 15 bases between them. Per germline, CDR1 SGDLS and CDR2 YYNGEE. This CDR3 has 14 residues. The CDR3 loop reads CASGREGSNTEAFF. In DNA, the CDR3 is TGTGCCAGCGGCCGAGAGGGCTCAAACACTGAAGCTTTCTTT.

There are many counts of this clonotype. V and J are TRBV20-1 and TRBJ2-1, with D perhaps matching TRBD2 (6 bases). CDR3 length equals 13 residues. CDR1 is DFQATT and CDR2 is SNEGSKA in the germline V gene (reference sequence). The DNA of the CDR3 is TGCAGCCACCCCGGCGGGGCCTACAATGAGCAGTTCTTC. It codes for CSHPGGAYNEQFF.

This clonotype was picked up many times. The V gene is TRBV4-3, the J gene TRBJ2-3; no definite D call. V was pared by 1 base and J by 4 bases, with 24 bases between. Germline assignment: CDR1 LGHNA and CDR2 YSLEER. This CDR3 region has 19 residues. CDR3 bases: TGCGCCAGCAGCCAAGCATTTATCACTGGCGGAAACTCGCCAGATACGCAGTATTTT. Protein sequence: CASSQAFITGGNSPDTQYF.